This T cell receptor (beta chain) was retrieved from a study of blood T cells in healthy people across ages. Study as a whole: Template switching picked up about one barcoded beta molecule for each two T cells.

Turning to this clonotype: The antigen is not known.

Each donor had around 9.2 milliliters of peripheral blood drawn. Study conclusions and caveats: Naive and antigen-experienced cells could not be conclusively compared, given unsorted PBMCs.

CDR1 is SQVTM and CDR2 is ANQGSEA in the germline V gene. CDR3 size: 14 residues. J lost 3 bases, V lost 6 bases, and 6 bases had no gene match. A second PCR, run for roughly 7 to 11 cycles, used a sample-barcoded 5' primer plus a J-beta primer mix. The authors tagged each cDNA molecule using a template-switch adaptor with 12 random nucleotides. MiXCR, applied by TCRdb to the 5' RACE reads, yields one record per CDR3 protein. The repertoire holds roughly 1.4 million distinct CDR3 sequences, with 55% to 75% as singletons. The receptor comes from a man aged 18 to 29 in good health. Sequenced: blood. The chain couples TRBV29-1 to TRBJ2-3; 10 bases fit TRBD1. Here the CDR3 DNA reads TGCAGCGTCGCCGACAGGGGGCGAACAGATACGCAGTATTTT. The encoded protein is CSVADRGRTDTQYF.